Included here is one T cell receptor beta chain sequence, with context. Its cognate antigen has yet to be identified. The record has no base qualities; no much larger clone is one base away. The immunoSEQ two-step multiplex PCR at survey-level depth was used to amplify TRB CDR3 regions from genomic DNA. Each PCR was spiked with synthetic inline TR CDR3 controls spanning all V-J pairings to estimate template counts and remove amplification bias. Reads went through processing to reduce amplification and sequencing bias, and quantification was done against synthetic TR CDR3 analogs. The authors' pipeline ran thus. Raw data were processed in ImmunoSEQ Analyzer, with out-of-frame sequences and CDR3s containing stop codons removed, and gene names were assigned according to IMGT nomenclature. Normalized Shannon entropy, defined as 1 minus Pielou's evenness, served as the summary measure of repertoire diversity. Only TRB sequences sharing the V gene, the J gene and the CDR3 were counted as identical. Public PML clonotypes were CDR3s shared by two or more PML-onset samples but absent earlier, in controls, and in public databases. Skylign with the observed count method was used to analyze CDR3 amino acid composition at each position. The table was pulled from immuneACCESS by TCRdb, which kept in-frame rearrangements only. Such tables lose some clones; where checked, under half of the loss comes from unresolved V genes, and the rest has no known cause. Clone size and the V and J calls come from that table; the DNA yielded D and trimming. In this sample the table shows tens of thousands of clones, around 89% of which occur a single time. Of the sample, about 1.3% is held by the ten largest clones.

This sample was included in a study of multiple sclerosis patients with progressive multifocal leukoencephalopathy (dated by TCRdb to the late 2010s). About the investigation overall: Peripheral T and B cells were examined in MS patients who developed PML (4 under natalizumab, 1 after alemtuzumab) and in treated patients who did not develop PML. From before therapy, through 6 and 12 months, up to PML onset, two natalizumab-treated patients who later developed PML were tracked longitudinally. The goal was to find JC virus-specific or public T-cell expansions that arose at the time of PML onset.

What the time point label conveys for this sample: approximately 11 months of natalizumab therapy. The label giving this sample's treatment or condition can be read as: on natalizumab therapy at sampling. The controls were 4 to 6 MS patients treated with natalizumab who did not develop PML and who were sampled longitudinally. Every listed patient had received interferon beta before, and every PML patient was female. T1 and T2 blood samples were collected at 6 and 12 months of natalizumab therapy, respectively. Ficoll-Hypaque density gradient centrifugation was used to isolate peripheral blood mononuclear cells. Inclusive of the bounding cysteine and phenylalanine, the CDR3 is 17 residues long. The kept DNA is CDR3 alone, 51 bases in frame from the first base. Compared with germline, V lacks 5 bases and J lacks 2 bases; bases without a gene match: 13. The germline V gene (reference sequence) yields SGHAT for CDR1 and FQDESV for CDR2.

Here is what the overall study found, with its caveats: Given the small, descriptive cohort, it remained unclear whether the study findings reflect JC virus infection or general immunocompromise. Although TRB clones above 0.5% frequency turned up only in PML patients, the clones expanded at PML onset were already present before and during natalizumab therapy. The analysis covered only peripheral blood, although cerebrospinal fluid or brain lymphocytes might be more informative for natalizumab-associated PML. Lower normalized Shannon entropy suggested less diverse TRB repertoires in most PML patients, whereas the natalizumab-treated controls showed values near 1. When PML developed, no shared TRBV or TRBJ gene usage and no preferred TRBV-TRBJ pairings were found.

The TCR comes from a human donor with multiple sclerosis. The chain was built from TRBV11-1 and TRBJ2-3; 7 middle bases align to TRBD2. Material: PBMCs, obtained from a patient treated with natalizumab. For the CDR3, the sequence is CASSHPRRRGTTDTQYF. The bases read TGTGCCAGCAGCCATCCGCGGAGGCGGGGGACCACAGATACGCAGTATTTT.